Presented here are 21 T cell receptor beta chains from one specimen sequenced in a study of coeliac disease. The table came from immunoSEQ multiplex PCR; TCRdb's copy has only in-frame clones and leaves some out. The sample includes about 4,700 clones, 50% to 70% seen only once; the top ten take 10% to 12%. Sequencing was performed on lamina propria lymphocytes from the gut. Source of these receptors: a woman in her seventies with celiac disease.

This chain uses TRBV5-1 with TRBJ2-3; no firm D call. With 4 bases removed from V and 0 bases from J, the gap between germline ends came to 6 bases. This CDR3 contains 13 residues. The germline V gene encodes CDR1 SGHRS and CDR2 YFSETQ. CDR3 amino acids: CASSQESTDTQYF. In nucleotides, the CDR3 is TGCGCCAGCAGCCAAGAGAGCACAGATACGCAGTATTTT.

This chain joins TRBV7-8 and TRBJ2-1, with 8 bases lining up with TRBD1. With V trimmed by 4 bases and J by 4 bases, 6 bases remained unmatched. CDR1 and CDR2 (germline): SGHVS, FQNEAQ. This CDR3 is built from 15 residues. The chain's CDR3 is CASSSQGVPYNEQFF. CDR3 nucleotide sequence: TGTGCCAGCAGCTCACAGGGGGTCCCATACAATGAGCAGTTCTTC.

V gene TRBV6-5 combines with J gene TRBJ2-7, with D possibly being TRBD1 (5 bases). Germline V gene lookup returns CDR1 MNHEY and CDR2 SVGAGI. This CDR3 has 13 amino acids. The ends were cut back, 5 bases at V and 6 bases at J, with 14 bases in the middle. The CDR3 is CASSALGAAEQYF. The CDR3 DNA reads TGTGCCAGCAGTGCGCTAGGGGCGGCCGAGCAGTACTTC.

V usage is TRBV28 and J usage is TRBJ1-6, with D possibly TRBD1 on 5 matching bases. Germline assignment: CDR1 MDHEN and CDR2 SYDVKM. The CDR3 has 19 residues. The ends were cut back, 9 bases at V and 0 bases at J, with 24 bases in the middle. CDR3 DNA: TGTGCCAGTGAGGGCGGGGCCCTCGGATTGAGCTCCTATAATTCACCCCTCCACTTT. It encodes CASEGGALGLSSYNSPLHF.

The chain carries TRBV7-2 and TRBJ1-2; a possible D gene is TRBD1 (5 bases). V lost 7 bases and J lost 3, with 18 bases in between. The CDR3 length is 15 residues. Germline-derived CDR1 and CDR2 are SGHTA and FQGNSA. This CDR3 is CASNIGRGADYGYTF. The CDR3 nucleotides read TGTGCCAGCAACATTGGAAGGGGCGCTGACTATGGCTACACCTTC.

This clone has more than one count but fewer than ten. The gene calls are TRBV7-2 and TRBJ2-7; D is unresolved. CDR3 size: 10 residues. Trimming removed 5 bases at V and 10 bases at J, with 9 bases between. Germline values: CDR1 SGHTA, CDR2 FQGNSA. CDR3 nucleotide sequence: TGTGCCAGCAGCCTAAGAATCCAGTACTTC. It encodes CASSLRIQYF.

The rearrangement links TRBV27 to TRBJ2-5; D gene unclear. This CDR3 region has 17 residues. The germline V and J ends were trimmed by 3 bases and 0 bases, with 17 bases remaining between them. Germline CDR1 is MNHEY and CDR2 is SMNVEV (reference sequence). Here the CDR3 reads CASSFKSSSVYQETQYF. CDR3 DNA sequence: TGTGCCAGCAGTTTTAAAAGTTCGTCGGTGTACCAAGAGACCCAGTACTTC.

The V and J genes are TRBV7-2 and TRBJ2-7, with D possibly matching TRBD1 (5 bases). Trimming shortened V by 3 bases and J by 3 bases, and 12 bases separated the two germline ends. The germline V gene encodes CDR1 SGHTA and CDR2 FQGNSA. The CDR3 has 14 amino acids. CDR3 residues: CASSLQGWGYEQYF. As DNA, the CDR3 is TGTGCCAGCAGCTTGCAGGGTTGGGGCTACGAGCAGTACTTC.

By share, this clone ranks as large. V is TRBV19 and J is TRBJ2-2, with TRBD1 matching 9 bases. V shed 9 bases and J 5 bases; nucleotides not matched to a gene: 13. The germline V gene encodes CDR1 LNHDA and CDR2 SQIVND (reference sequence). CDR3 size: 16 residues. CDR3 protein: CASLLRGQGLTGELFF. The CDR3 nucleotides are TGTGCCAGCCTCCTTCGGGGACAGGGTTTAACCGGGGAGCTGTTTTTT.

The CDR3 reads CASSQALGYGYTF. CDR3 nucleotide sequence: TGCGCCAGCAGCCAAGCCCTAGGCTATGGCTACACCTTC. V and J are TRBV4-3 and TRBJ1-2; D ambiguous. Germline values: CDR1 LGHNA, CDR2 YSLEER. V was shortened by 1 base and J by 4 bases, with 7 bases between the two germline ends. CDR3 length equals 13 residues.

This clone has just a few counts. This chain uses TRBV4-1 with TRBJ2-7, with D perhaps matching TRBD1 (5 bases). V gave up 0 bases and J gave up 4 bases, with 16 bases separating them. This CDR3 has 16 residues. The V gene's germline CDR1 is MGHRA and CDR2 YSYEKL. CDR3 bases: TGCGCCAGCAGCCAAGACGGAAACAGGAACCTTTACGAGCAGTACTTC. It translates to CASSQDGNRNLYEQYF.

The CDR3 DNA reads as TGCGCCAGCAGCCAAGATCTAAGACAGCCTTATGGCTACACCTTC. This codes for CASSQDLRQPYGYTF. This rearrangement joins TRBV4-1 to TRBJ1-2, with D possibly matching TRBD1 (5 bases). CDR3 length equals 15 residues. Germline V gene lookup returns CDR1 MGHRA and CDR2 YSYEKL. The V gene lost 0 bases and the J gene lost 5 bases, with 13 bases spanning the gap.

V and J are TRBV2 and TRBJ2-5; 7 bases map to TRBD1. Germline-derived CDR1 and CDR2 are SNHLY and FYNNEI. CDR3 length: 14 residues. The V segment lost 5 bases and the J segment 5 bases; nucleotides outside the gene matches: 8. CDR3 DNA: TGTGCCAGCAGTCCGGGACAGCGAGGGGAGACCCAGTACTTC. This encodes CASSPGQRGETQYF.

This clone showed up just a few times. The V call is TRBV7-2, the J call TRBJ2-3; TRBD1 might be the D (6 bases). V gave up 1 base and J gave up 5 bases, with 22 bases separating them. This CDR3 contains 18 residues. CDR1 and CDR2 (germline): SGHTA, FQGNSA. The CDR3 DNA reads as TGTGCCAGCAGCTTAGTGCCACCCACAGGGCGGGTCCGAGATACGCAGTATTTT. Its protein is CASSLVPPTGRVRDTQYF.

This clone was observed a few times. V usage is TRBV5-4 and J usage is TRBJ2-2; D is perhaps TRBD1 (5 bases). This CDR3 comprises 12 residues. The germline V and J ends were trimmed by 7 bases and 5 bases, with 9 bases remaining between them. Germline CDR1 reads SGHNT; CDR2 reads YYREEE (reference sequence). CDR3 residues: CASAPGTGELFF. In DNA, the CDR3 is TGTGCCAGCGCACCAGGGACCGGGGAGCTGTTTTTT.

This clone is labeled medium-sized. The rearrangement links TRBV20-1 to TRBJ2-7; D ambiguous. This CDR3 has 11 amino acids. Per germline, CDR1 DFQATT and CDR2 SNEGSKA (reference sequence). V was pared by 2 bases and J by 3 bases, with 5 bases between. The CDR3 region is CSARTYYEQYF. CDR3 sequence (DNA): TGCAGTGCTAGAACCTACTACGAGCAGTACTTC.

The V gene is TRBV6-1, the J gene TRBJ2-3, with 8 positions matching TRBD2. Losses at the gene ends were 5 bases for V and 4 bases for J; bases not matched to a gene: 8. The germline V gene encodes CDR1 MNHNS and CDR2 SASEGT. There are 15 residues in the CDR3. The CDR3 is CASSPFGTSADTQYF. CDR3 DNA: TGTGCCAGCAGTCCATTCGGGACTAGTGCAGATACGCAGTATTTT.

The V and J genes are TRBV7-2 and TRBJ2-7, with 9 bases aligning to TRBD1. V was clipped by 5 bases and J by 6 bases; unmatched bases: 11. This CDR3 region has 15 residues. CDR1 SGHTA and CDR2 FQGNSA come from the germline V gene. DNA of the CDR3: TGTGCCAGCAGCACCAGGACAGGGGATTTCGGCGAGCAGTACTTC. Translated: CASSTRTGDFGEQYF.

The chain carries TRBV7-9 and TRBJ1-4; D possibly corresponds to TRBD1 (5 bases). The CDR3 runs to 15 residues. V was cut by 1 base and J by 3 bases, with 9 bases left in between. Germline V gives CDR1 SEHNR, CDR2 FQNEAQ (reference sequence). The CDR3 sequence is CASSLDRGSNEKLFF. The CDR3 region has the DNA TGTGCCAGCAGCTTAGATCGGGGGTCTAATGAAAAACTGTTTTTT.

V gene TRBV7-9 combines with J gene TRBJ2-3; maybe TRBD2 (6 bases). There are 15 residues in the CDR3. CDR1 SEHNR and CDR2 FQNEAQ come from the germline V gene (reference sequence). V lost 0 bases to trimming and J lost 1 base, with 8 bases between them. The CDR3 sequence is CASSLASGGTDTQYF. The CDR3 DNA is TGTGCCAGCAGCTTAGCTAGCGGAGGCACAGATACGCAGTATTTT.

The CDR3 bases are TGTGCCAGCATCGATTCAGGGGGAGCGAAAGATACGCAGTATTTT. This sequence encodes CASIDSGGAKDTQYF. The chain has TRBV6-6 and TRBJ2-3, with 7 nucleotides matching TRBD1. The germline V gene has CDR1 MNHNY and CDR2 SVGAGI (reference sequence). Losses at the gene ends were 7 bases for V and 5 bases for J; bases not matched to a gene: 12. This CDR3 has 15 residues.